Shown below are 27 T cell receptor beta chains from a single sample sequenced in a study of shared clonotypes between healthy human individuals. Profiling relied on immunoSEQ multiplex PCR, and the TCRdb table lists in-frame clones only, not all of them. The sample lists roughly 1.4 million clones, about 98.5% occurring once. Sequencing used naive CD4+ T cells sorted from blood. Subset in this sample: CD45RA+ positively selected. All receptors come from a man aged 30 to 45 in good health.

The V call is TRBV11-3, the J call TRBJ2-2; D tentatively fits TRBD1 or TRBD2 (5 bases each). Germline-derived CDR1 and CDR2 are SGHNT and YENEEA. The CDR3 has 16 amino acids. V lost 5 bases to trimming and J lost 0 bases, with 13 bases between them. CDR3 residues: CASSPRDRSNTGELFF. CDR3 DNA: TGTGCCAGCAGCCCGAGGGACCGATCGAACACCGGGGAGCTGTTTTTT.

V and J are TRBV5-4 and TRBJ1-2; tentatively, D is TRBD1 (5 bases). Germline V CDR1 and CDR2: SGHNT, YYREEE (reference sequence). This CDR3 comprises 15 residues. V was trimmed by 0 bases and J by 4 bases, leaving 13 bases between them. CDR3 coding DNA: TGTGCCAGCAGCTTGGAAGGGGTCCGATCCTATGGCTACACCTTC. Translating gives CASSLEGVRSYGYTF.

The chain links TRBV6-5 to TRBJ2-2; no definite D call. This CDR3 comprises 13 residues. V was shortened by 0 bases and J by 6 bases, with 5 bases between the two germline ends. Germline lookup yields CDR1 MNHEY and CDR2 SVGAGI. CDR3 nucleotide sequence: TGTGCCAGCAGTTACTCGGACCCCGGGGAGCTGTTTTTT. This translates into CASSYSDPGELFF.

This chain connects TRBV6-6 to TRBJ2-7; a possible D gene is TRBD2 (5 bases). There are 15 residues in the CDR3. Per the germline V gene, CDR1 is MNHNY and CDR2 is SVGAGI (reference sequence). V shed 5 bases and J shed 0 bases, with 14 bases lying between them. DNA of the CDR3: TGTGCCAGCAGTCCTGATCCGGCGGGCTCCTACGAGCAGTACTTC. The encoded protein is CASSPDPAGSYEQYF.

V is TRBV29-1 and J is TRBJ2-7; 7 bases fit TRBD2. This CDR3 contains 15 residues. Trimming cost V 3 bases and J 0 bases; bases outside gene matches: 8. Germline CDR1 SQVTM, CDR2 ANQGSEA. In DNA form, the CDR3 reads TGCAGCGTTGAGGCGGGAGCCCTGAGCTCCTACGAGCAGTACTTC. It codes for CSVEAGALSSYEQYF.

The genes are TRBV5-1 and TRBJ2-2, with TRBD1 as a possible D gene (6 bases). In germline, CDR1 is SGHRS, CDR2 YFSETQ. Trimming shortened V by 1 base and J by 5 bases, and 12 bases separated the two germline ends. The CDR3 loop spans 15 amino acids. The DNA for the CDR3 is TGCGCCAGCAGCTTGATGGGGGCGATAACCGGGGAGCTGTTTTTT. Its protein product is CASSLMGAITGELFF. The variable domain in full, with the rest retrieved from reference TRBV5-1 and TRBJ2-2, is KAGVTQTPRYLIKTRGQQVTLSCSPISGHRSVSWYQQTPGQGLQFLFEYFSETQRNKGNFPGRFSGRQFSNSRSEMNVSTLELGDSALYLCASSLMGAITGELFFGEGSRLTVL.

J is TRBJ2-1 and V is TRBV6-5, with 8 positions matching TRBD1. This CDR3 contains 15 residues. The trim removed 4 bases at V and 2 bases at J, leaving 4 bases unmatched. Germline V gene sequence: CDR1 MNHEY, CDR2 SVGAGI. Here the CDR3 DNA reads TGTGCCAGCAGTTTCACAGGGGGGCCCTACAATGAGCAGTTCTTC. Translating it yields CASSFTGGPYNEQFF.

The CDR3, as DNA: TGCGCCAGCAGCCCTCGGAGGCTGTGGGACAATGAGCAGTTCTTC. Protein sequence: CASSPRRLWDNEQFF. The chain combines TRBV4-3 with TRBJ2-1; a possible D gene is TRBD2 (5 bases). The germline V and J ends were trimmed by 4 bases and 5 bases, with 15 bases remaining between them. The germline gives CDR1 LGHNA, CDR2 YSLEER. CDR3 length: 15 residues.

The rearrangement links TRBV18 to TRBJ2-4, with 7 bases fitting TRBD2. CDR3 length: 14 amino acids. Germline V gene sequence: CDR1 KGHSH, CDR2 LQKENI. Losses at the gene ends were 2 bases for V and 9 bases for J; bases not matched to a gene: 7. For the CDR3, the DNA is TGTGCCAGCTCACCAAGTACGAAGCGGGGCATTCAGTACTTC. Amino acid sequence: CASSPSTKRGIQYF.

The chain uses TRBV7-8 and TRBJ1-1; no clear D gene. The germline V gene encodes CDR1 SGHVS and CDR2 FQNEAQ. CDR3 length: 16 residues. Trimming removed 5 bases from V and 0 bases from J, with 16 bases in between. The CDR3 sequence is CASSLGAGLMNTEAFF. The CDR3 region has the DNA TGTGCCAGCAGCCTAGGAGCGGGTTTGATGAACACTGAAGCTTTCTTT. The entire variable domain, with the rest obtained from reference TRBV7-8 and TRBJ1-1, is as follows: GAGVSQSPRYKVAKRGQDVALRCDPISGHVSLFWYQQALGQGPEFLTYFQNEAQLDKSGLPSDRFFAERPEGSVSTLKIQRTQQEDSAVYLCASSLGAGLMNTEAFFGQGTRLTVV.

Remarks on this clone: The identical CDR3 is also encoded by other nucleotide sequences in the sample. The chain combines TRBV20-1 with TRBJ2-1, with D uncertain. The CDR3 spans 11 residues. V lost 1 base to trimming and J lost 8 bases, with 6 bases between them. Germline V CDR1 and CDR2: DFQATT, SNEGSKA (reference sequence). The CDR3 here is CSARVVHEQFF. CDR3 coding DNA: TGCAGTGCTAGAGTGGTGCATGAGCAGTTCTTC.

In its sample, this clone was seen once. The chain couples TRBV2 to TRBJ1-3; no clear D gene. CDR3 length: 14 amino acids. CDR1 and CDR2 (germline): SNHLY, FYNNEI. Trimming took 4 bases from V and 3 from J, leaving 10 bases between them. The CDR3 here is CASSGPHHGNTIYF. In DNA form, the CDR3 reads TGTGCCAGCAGTGGCCCGCACCATGGAAACACCATATATTTT.

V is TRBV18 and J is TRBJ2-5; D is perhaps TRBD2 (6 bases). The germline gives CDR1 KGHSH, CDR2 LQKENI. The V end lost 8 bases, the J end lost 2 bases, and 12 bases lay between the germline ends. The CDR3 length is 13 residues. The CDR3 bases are TGTGCCAGCCAAAGGACTAAACAAGAGACCCAGTACTTC. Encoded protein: CASQRTKQETQYF.

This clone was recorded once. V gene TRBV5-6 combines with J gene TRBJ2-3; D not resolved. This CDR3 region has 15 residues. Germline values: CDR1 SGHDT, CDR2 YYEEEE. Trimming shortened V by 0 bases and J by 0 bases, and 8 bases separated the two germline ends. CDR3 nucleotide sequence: TGTGCCAGCAGCTTGGGGCATACTAGCACAGATACGCAGTATTTT. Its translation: CASSLGHTSTDTQYF.

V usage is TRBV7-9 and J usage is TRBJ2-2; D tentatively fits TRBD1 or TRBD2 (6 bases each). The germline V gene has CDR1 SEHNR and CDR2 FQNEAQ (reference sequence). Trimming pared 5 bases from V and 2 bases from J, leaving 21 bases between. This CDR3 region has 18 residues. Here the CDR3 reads CASSPLEGGTVNTGELFF. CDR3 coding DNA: TGTGCCAGCAGCCCACTAGAGGGGGGTACAGTAAACACCGGGGAGCTGTTTTTT.

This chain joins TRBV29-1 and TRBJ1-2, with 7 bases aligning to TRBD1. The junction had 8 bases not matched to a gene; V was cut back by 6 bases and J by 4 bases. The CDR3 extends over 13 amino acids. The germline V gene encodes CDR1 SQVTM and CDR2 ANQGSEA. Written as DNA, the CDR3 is TGCAGCGTGGGTGAGACAGGGATCTATGGCTACACCTTC. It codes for CSVGETGIYGYTF.

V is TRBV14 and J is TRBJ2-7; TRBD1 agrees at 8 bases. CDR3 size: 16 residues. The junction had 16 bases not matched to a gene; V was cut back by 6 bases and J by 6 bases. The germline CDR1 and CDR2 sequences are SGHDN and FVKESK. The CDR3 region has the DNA TGTGCCAGCAGTCACAGTCCCAGGGGGCTTCGGGGCGAGCAGTACTTC. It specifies CASSHSPRGLRGEQYF.

The DNA of the CDR3 is TGTGCCAGCAGCTTTGAGAGGGGGGGAAATACGCAGTATTTT. Protein sequence: CASSFERGGNTQYF. The chain is built from TRBV11-2 and TRBJ2-3, with a weak D call TRBD2 (7 bases). The CDR3 is 14 residues long. V lost 3 bases to trimming and J lost 7 bases, with 14 bases between them. CDR1 is SGHAT and CDR2 is FQNNGV in the germline V gene.

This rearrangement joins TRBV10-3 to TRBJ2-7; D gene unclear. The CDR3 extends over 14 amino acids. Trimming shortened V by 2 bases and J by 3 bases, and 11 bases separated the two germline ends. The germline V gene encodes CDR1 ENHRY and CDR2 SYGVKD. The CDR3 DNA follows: TGTGCCATCAGTGAGCAGAGAGAGGTCTACGAGCAGTACTTC. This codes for CAISEQREVYEQYF.

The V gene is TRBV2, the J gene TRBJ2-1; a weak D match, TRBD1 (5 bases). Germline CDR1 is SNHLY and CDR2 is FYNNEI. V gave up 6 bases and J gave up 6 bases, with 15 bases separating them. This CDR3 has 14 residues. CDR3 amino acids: CASSNQTASNEQFF. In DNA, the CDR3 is TGTGCCAGCAGCAACCAGACAGCTAGCAATGAGCAGTTCTTC.

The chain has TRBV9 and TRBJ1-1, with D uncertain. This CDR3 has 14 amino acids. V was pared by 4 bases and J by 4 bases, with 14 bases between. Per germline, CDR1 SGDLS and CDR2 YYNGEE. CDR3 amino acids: CASSIGLEITEAFF. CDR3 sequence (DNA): TGTGCCAGCAGCATCGGACTGGAGATCACTGAAGCTTTCTTT.

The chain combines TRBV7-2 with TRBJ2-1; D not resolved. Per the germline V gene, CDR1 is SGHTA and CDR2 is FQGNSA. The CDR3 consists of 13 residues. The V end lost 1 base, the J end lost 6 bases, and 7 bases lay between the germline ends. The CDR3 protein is CASSLDFSNEQFF. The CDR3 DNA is TGTGCCAGCAGCTTAGACTTCTCCAATGAGCAGTTCTTC.

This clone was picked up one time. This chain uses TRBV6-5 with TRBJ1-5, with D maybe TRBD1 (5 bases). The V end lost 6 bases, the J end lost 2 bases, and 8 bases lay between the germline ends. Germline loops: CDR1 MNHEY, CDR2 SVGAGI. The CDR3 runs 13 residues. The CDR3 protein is CASRRGGNQPQHF. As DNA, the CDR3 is TGTGCCAGCAGGCGGGGGGGCAATCAGCCCCAGCATTTT.

DNA of the CDR3: TGTGCCAGCAGCTCTCGGACTAGCGGTACCTACGAGCAGTACTTC. Translated: CASSSRTSGTYEQYF. The V call is TRBV7-2, the J call TRBJ2-7; 10 bases fit TRBD2. J lost 2 bases, V lost 4 bases, and 5 bases had no gene match. The V gene's germline CDR1 is SGHTA and CDR2 FQGNSA. This CDR3 contains 15 residues. Full variable domain (missing parts from reference TRBV7-2 and TRBJ2-7): GAGVSQSPSNKVTEKGKDVELRCDPISGHTALYWYRQSLGQGLEFLIYFQGNSAPDKSGLPSDRFSAERTGGSVSTLTIQRTQQEDSAVYLCASSSRTSGTYEQYFGPGTRLTVT.

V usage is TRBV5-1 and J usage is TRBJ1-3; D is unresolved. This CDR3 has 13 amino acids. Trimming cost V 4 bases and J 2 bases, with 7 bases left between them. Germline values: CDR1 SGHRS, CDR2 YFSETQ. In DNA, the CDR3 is TGCGCCAGCAGCCCTTTTACTGGAAACACCATATATTTT. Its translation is CASSPFTGNTIYF.

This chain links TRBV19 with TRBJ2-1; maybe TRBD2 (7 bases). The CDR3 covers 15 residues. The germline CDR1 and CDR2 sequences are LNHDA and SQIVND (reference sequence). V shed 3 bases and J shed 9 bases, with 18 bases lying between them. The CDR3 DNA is TGTGCCAGTAGTATTCTAGCGGCGCCCAGGGGTGAGCAGTTCTTC. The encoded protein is CASSILAAPRGEQFF.

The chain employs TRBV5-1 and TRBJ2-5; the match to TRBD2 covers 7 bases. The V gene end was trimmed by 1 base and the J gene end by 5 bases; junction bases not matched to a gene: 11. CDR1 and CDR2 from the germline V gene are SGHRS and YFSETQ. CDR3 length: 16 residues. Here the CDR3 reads CASSLQVAGGSETQYF. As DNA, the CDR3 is TGCGCCAGCAGCTTGCAAGTAGCGGGTGGGTCCGAGACCCAGTACTTC.